These 9 T cell receptor beta chains originate from one sample sequenced in a study of CD8 T cells in Susac syndrome (dated by TCRdb to about 2019). The library relied on the immunoSEQ multiplex PCR assay. RNA was extracted with the RNeasy kit and roughly 0.45 to 1 ug was reverse transcribed using random hexamers. TCRdb trimmed the raw reads at Q25, called clones with MiXCR and kept productive beta chains. All rows with the same CDR3 protein become a single entry with the most common DNA and genes. This sample lists more than 150,000 distinct CDR3 sequences; 95% to 97% were detected once. The ten largest clones capture 0.12% of the sample. The sample was CD4+ T cells from PBMCs. The receptors shown here come from a human donor with Susac syndrome.

The chain recombines TRBV24-1 with TRBJ2-5, with D maybe TRBD1 (6 bases). The CDR3 is made up of 14 amino acids. V lost 2 bases, J lost 2 bases, and 8 bases lay in between. Germline V gene data show CDR1 as KGHDR and CDR2 as SFDVKD. For the CDR3, the DNA is TGTGCCACCAGTGATTCAGGGGCACAAGAGACCCAGTACTTC. Translating gives CATSDSGAQETQYF.

CDR3 sequence: CSVGQGQGNEQYF. DNA for the CDR3: TGCAGCGTTGGACAGGGACAGGGGAACGAGCAGTACTTC. This sequence joins TRBV29-1 and TRBJ2-7; TRBD1 agrees at 10 bases. CDR3 length: 13 residues. V trimming: 4 bases; J trimming: 5 bases; junction bases outside the gene matches: 5. Germline CDR1 reads SQVTM; CDR2 reads ANQGSEA.

The chain uses TRBV7-2 and TRBJ1-1; D is perhaps TRBD1 (5 bases). CDR3 length: 16 amino acids. V lost 2 bases, J lost 5 bases, and 18 bases lay in between. The germline gives CDR1 SGHTA, CDR2 FQGNSA. The CDR3 region is CASSLSSRGGRTEAFF. The CDR3 nucleotides read TGTGCCAGCAGCTTATCCAGCCGGGGCGGGAGAACTGAAGCTTTCTTT.

The V call is TRBV20-1, the J call TRBJ2-7; D may be TRBD1 or TRBD2 (6 bases each). Trimming stripped 3 bases from V and 6 bases from J, with 15 bases between. The CDR3 runs 13 residues. Germline values: CDR1 DFQATT, CDR2 SNEGSKA (reference sequence). As DNA, the CDR3 is TGCAGTGCTAGCGGAGGGGGGCTCGGCGAGCAGTACTTC. Its translation: CSASGGGLGEQYF.

The V and J genes are TRBV29-1 and TRBJ2-2, with a possible D match to TRBD1 (6 bases). Germline V lookup: CDR1 SQVTM, CDR2 ANQGSEA. With 4 bases removed from V and 5 bases from J, the gap between germline ends came to 14 bases. The CDR3 contains 14 residues. CDR3 protein: CSVGQGLSTGELFF. The CDR3 DNA reads TGCAGCGTTGGGCAGGGGCTTTCAACCGGGGAGCTGTTTTTT.

This chain joins TRBV6-6 and TRBJ2-7; 10 nucleotides match TRBD1. CDR1 MNHNY and CDR2 SVGAGI come from the germline V gene (reference sequence). This CDR3 has 14 residues. Losses at the gene ends were 8 bases for V and 1 base for J; bases not matched to a gene: 5. CDR3 in amino acids: CASAPGQGSYEQYV. CDR3 nucleotide sequence: TGTGCCAGCGCTCCGGGACAGGGGTCCTACGAGCAGTACGTC.

CDR3 DNA: TGTGCCAGCAGCCAAGTAGCGGGGATTAAGCAGTTCTTC. Protein sequence: CASSQVAGIKQFF. The gene calls are TRBV3-1 and TRBJ2-1; 8 nucleotides align to TRBD2. The junction had 4 bases not matched to a gene; V was cut back by 1 base and J by 11 bases. Germline V CDR1 and CDR2: LGHDT, YNNKEL (reference sequence). There are 13 residues in the CDR3.

V usage is TRBV18 and J usage is TRBJ1-1; a weak D match, TRBD1 (5 bases). CDR1 KGHSH and CDR2 LQKENI come from the germline V gene. There are 13 residues in the CDR3. Trimming left V 0 bases short and J 6 bases short, with 8 bases between. The CDR3 DNA reads as TGTGCCAGCTCACCACCCAGGGACCCTGAAGCTTTCTTT. Translation gives CASSPPRDPEAFF.

This chain connects TRBV7-9 to TRBJ1-1; no reliable D call. Per the germline V gene, CDR1 is SEHNR and CDR2 is FQNEAQ (reference sequence). The CDR3 contains 15 residues. Trimming took 5 bases from V and 2 from J, leaving 15 bases between them. CDR3 in DNA: TGTGCCAGCAGCGCCACCGGTCGCGGAAACACTGAAGCTTTCTTT. Its translation is CASSATGRGNTEAFF.